The present TCR beta chain was sequenced within a study of shared clonotypes between healthy human individuals. Study-level findings and limits: Generally, estimated richness proved larger in naive subsets than it did in memory subsets.

The assay was immunoSEQ multiplex PCR, and TCRdb's table has in-frame clones only and misses some. The sample carries 1,500,000 or so clones, approximately 96% recorded once. Trimming left V 7 bases short and J 4 bases short, with 8 bases between. There are 13 residues in the CDR3. Germline V lookup: CDR1 MGHDK, CDR2 SYGVNS. A word on this clone: As yet, its antigen is unknown.

Sequenced sample: naive CD4+ T cells sorted from blood. As to subset: CD45RA+ positively selected. The sequence came from a man aged 25-45 years in good health. The chain has TRBV25-1 and TRBJ2-6; D remains ambiguous. CDR3 protein: CASILTGANVLTF. CDR3 DNA: TGTGCCAGCATCCTAACGGGGGCCAACGTCCTGACTTTC.